Sequencing of this T cell receptor beta chain was carried out in a study of post-analysis software for immune sequencing data. Concerning this clonotype itself: The antigen remains unidentified.

Unique molecular identifiers tagged the TCR beta cDNA libraries. T cells, roughly 0.95 to 10 million of them, yielded approximately 530,000 cDNA molecules. TCRdb recomputed calls from the PCR reads with MiXCR, one row per CDR3 protein. The sample contains hundreds of thousands of distinct CDR3 sequences, 30% to 45% of which appear only once. With 6 bases clipped from V and 8 bases from J, the junction kept 7 bases outside the gene matches. This CDR3 has 13 amino acids. Findings and limits, study-wide: About five TRBV segments, including TRBV5-6, TRBV5-1 and TRBV20-1, were more frequent in patients than controls.

The sequence derives from a girl under 18 with multiple sclerosis. The genes are TRBV12-3 or TRBV12-4 and TRBJ1-2, with 9 bases that match TRBD1. Sequencing was carried out using blood. The CDR3 region is CASSTGTGRGYTF. The CDR3 DNA follows: TGTGCCAGCAGCACAGGGACAGGGCGAGGCTACACCTTC.